This T cell receptor beta chain stems from a study of T cell changes during pregnancy in multiple sclerosis. The CDR3 extends over 15 amino acids. Between the trimmed V and J ends, which lost 1 base and 0 bases, there was a span of 6 bases. The germline gives CDR1 MGHRA, CDR2 YSYEKL. The repertoire was sequenced with immunoSEQ multiplex PCR; TCRdb's copy has only in-frame clones and lacks some. Here the sample spans 50,000 to 60,000 clones, about 88% being singletons. This specimen was peripheral blood, taken after pregnancy. The receptor was derived from a female donor with multiple sclerosis, enrolled in a pregnancy study. The chain combines TRBV4-1 with TRBJ1-4; no clear D gene. The CDR3, as DNA: TGCGCCAGCAGCCAAGGAACGGCAACTAATGAAAAACTGTTTTTT. Protein product: CASSQGTATNEKLFF.